Each of the 18 T cell receptor beta chains below was sequenced from the same sample in a study of T cell repertoires in aging, cancer and after chemotherapy. Rearranged V-D-J TRB sequences were amplified with a mixed TRB-A/B primer pool. Via MiXCR, TCRdb re-called the multiplex PCR reads, giving one row per CDR3 protein. Of just under 4,500 distinct CDR3 sequences detected, under 70% appear once; the ten largest clones hold under 30%. Amplification of TCR beta used genomic DNA extracted from peripheral blood. Sequenced: blood. Receptors were obtained from a human donor with a solid tumor.

J is TRBJ2-3 and V is TRBV6-1; D may match TRBD1 or TRBD2 (5 bases each). The germline V gene encodes CDR1 MNHNS and CDR2 SASEGT. Trimming cost V 5 bases and J 8 bases, with 14 bases left between them. The CDR3 is 13 residues long. CDR3 nucleotide sequence: TGTGCCAGCAGTTCCGAGGGACCAGGTACGCAGTATTTT. Amino acids: CASSSEGPGTQYF.

This sequence joins TRBV5-4 and TRBJ1-1; 7 nucleotides agree with TRBD1. This CDR3 has 17 amino acids. V was pared by 0 bases and J by 0 bases, with 8 bases of the junction left unmatched. Germline CDR1 SGHNT, CDR2 YYREEE (reference sequence). The CDR3, as DNA: TGTGCCAGCAGCTTGGGGGCCTCGGGACAGATGAACACTGAAGCTTTCTTT. This sequence encodes CASSLGASGQMNTEAFF.

The V and J genes are TRBV20-1 and TRBJ1-1; D unresolved. The V end lost 3 bases, the J end lost 4 bases, and 3 bases lay between the germline ends. The germline V gene encodes CDR1 DFQATT and CDR2 SNEGSKA (reference sequence). The CDR3 runs to 10 residues. CDR3 sequence reads: CSASSTEAFF. The CDR3 DNA is TGCAGTGCTAGCTCCACTGAAGCTTTCTTT.

This rearrangement joins TRBV19 to TRBJ2-7, with D hard to call. CDR1 is LNHDA and CDR2 is SQIVND in the germline V gene (reference sequence). V was shortened by 4 bases and J by 2 bases, with 12 bases between the two germline ends. The CDR3 has 14 amino acids. As DNA, the CDR3 is TGTGCCAGTAGTAACTGGGCAGGCGCCTACGAGCAGTACTTC. It yields the protein CASSNWAGAYEQYF.

The table lists this clonotype with a count of one. The J gene is TRBJ1-1, the V gene TRBV20-1; D is possibly TRBD1 (5 bases). The CDR3 covers 12 residues. V lost 6 bases to trimming and J lost 2 bases, with 10 bases between them. The germline V gene encodes CDR1 DFQATT and CDR2 SNEGSKA (reference sequence). The CDR3 protein is CSALDINTEAFF. DNA of the CDR3: TGCAGTGCCCTGGACATCAACACTGAAGCTTTCTTT.

The V gene is TRBV20-1, the J gene TRBJ2-3, with TRBD2 matching over 9 bases. This CDR3 has 16 amino acids. Per the germline V gene, CDR1 is DFQATT and CDR2 is SNEGSKA (reference sequence). With V trimmed by 3 bases and J by 2 bases, 9 bases remained unmatched. The DNA of the CDR3 is TGCAGTGCTAGGGACACACTAGCGGGCCCCACAGATACGCAGTATTTT. It encodes CSARDTLAGPTDTQYF.

The chain combines TRBV20-1 with TRBJ2-7; D is possibly TRBD2 (7 bases). The CDR3 loop spans 13 amino acids. Trimming took 6 bases from V and 3 from J, leaving 15 bases between them. Germline V gene data show CDR1 as DFQATT and CDR2 as SNEGSKA (reference sequence). In DNA, the CDR3 is TGCAGTGCGACGGGGGGACAACTCTACGAGCAGTACTTC. Encoded protein: CSATGGQLYEQYF.

The chain has TRBV7-2 and TRBJ1-4, with TRBD1 matching 7 bases. Germline V gene sequence: CDR1 SGHTA, CDR2 FQGNSA. V gave up 1 base and J gave up 5 bases; unmatched junction bases: 7. CDR3 length: 16 residues. This CDR3 reads CASSLGVGQENEKLFF. The CDR3, as DNA: TGTGCCAGCAGCTTAGGGGTCGGACAGGAAAATGAAAAACTGTTTTTT.

The chain is built from TRBV12-3 or TRBV12-4 and TRBJ1-1; 7 bases line up with TRBD1. After removal of 4 bases from V and 3 bases from J, the junction contained 5 bases not matched to a gene. This CDR3 spans 14 amino acids. The CDR3, as DNA: TGTGCCAGCAGTTGGACAGGAAGGCACACTGAAGCTTTCTTT. Translating gives CASSWTGRHTEAFF.

The chain uses TRBV30 and TRBJ1-6; D ambiguous. V lost 1 base, J lost 10 bases, and 11 bases lay in between. CDR1 GTSNPN and CDR2 SVGIG come from the germline V gene (reference sequence). The CDR3 spans 13 residues. CDR3 sequence reads: CAWSGVPDSPLHF. CDR3 in DNA: TGTGCCTGGAGTGGAGTGCCGGACTCACCCCTCCACTTT.

A note on this clonotype: One end of the junction is discordant with germline, which a read error may explain. This chain uses TRBV29-1 with TRBJ2-3; D is unclear. This CDR3 is built from 13 residues. Germline CDR1 is SQVTM and CDR2 is ANQGSEA. DNA for the CDR3: TGCAGCGTTGAAAGGGAAAGCACAGATACGAAGTATTTT. Residues: CSVERESTDTKYF.

The chain combines TRBV5-1 with TRBJ2-1; D is unclear. This CDR3 has 15 amino acids. V was clipped by 3 bases and J by 0 bases, with 10 bases between them. Germline values: CDR1 SGHRS, CDR2 YFSETQ. The CDR3 coding sequence is TGCGCCAGCAGCTCCGGGTCGAGCTCCTACAATGAGCAGTTCTTC. This gives the protein CASSSGSSSYNEQFF.

This clonotype was counted only a few times. CDR3 in amino acids: CSTLAGGTEQFF. CDR3 DNA sequence: TGCAGCACCCTGGCGGGAGGAACTGAGCAGTTCTTC. The J gene is TRBJ2-1, the V gene TRBV29-1; 8 nucleotides line up with TRBD2. Germline CDR1 and CDR2: SQVTM and ANQGSEA. Trimming cost V 8 bases and J 9 bases; bases outside gene matches: 9. The CDR3 spans 12 residues.

The V and J genes are TRBV19 and TRBJ1-1; D unclear. Trimming left V 7 bases short and J 6 bases short, with 12 bases between. Germline V gene lookup returns CDR1 LNHDA and CDR2 SQIVND (reference sequence). The CDR3 spans 12 residues. The CDR3 DNA reads TGTGCCAGTACCATGGGTGGGCCTGAAGCTTTCTTT. Protein sequence: CASTMGGPEAFF. The full variable domain, its missing parts supplied by reference TRBV19 and TRBJ1-1, is DGGITQSPKYLFRKEGQNVTLSCEQNLNHDAMYWYRQDPGQGLRLIYYSQIVNDFQKGDIAEGYSVSREKKESFPLTVTSAQKNPTAFYLCASTMGGPEAFFGQGTRLTVV.

The chain employs TRBV12-3 or TRBV12-4 and TRBJ2-1, with 8 bases matching TRBD2. V lost 6 bases and J lost 2; bases outside the gene matches: 3. The CDR3 sequence is 14 residues long. CDR3 region: CASSRTSPYNEQFF. DNA for the CDR3: TGTGCCAGCAGCCGGACTAGCCCCTACAATGAGCAGTTCTTC.

The chain has TRBV27 and TRBJ2-7; 8 nucleotides align to TRBD1. This CDR3 contains 13 residues. J was trimmed by 3 bases and V by 5 bases; bases with no gene match: 3. CDR1 MNHEY and CDR2 SMNVEV come from the germline V gene (reference sequence). The CDR3: CASSAGQVYEQYF. The CDR3 nucleotides read TGTGCCAGCAGTGCGGGACAGGTCTACGAGCAGTACTTC.

The V call is TRBV20-1, the J call TRBJ1-2; 7 bases align to TRBD1. Germline trimming cut 4 bases from V and 1 base from J; bases unmatched to any gene: 6. Per germline, CDR1 DFQATT and CDR2 SNEGSKA (reference sequence). There are 14 residues in the CDR3. CDR3 DNA: TGCAGTGCTAACACCGGGACAGATAACTATGGCTACACCTTC. It yields the protein CSANTGTDNYGYTF.

This clonotype was picked up a small number of times. This rearrangement joins TRBV29-1 to TRBJ1-4; the match to TRBD1 covers 7 bases. With 7 bases clipped from V and 6 bases from J, the junction kept 8 bases outside the gene matches. The CDR3 is 13 residues long. The germline CDR1 and CDR2 sequences are SQVTM and ANQGSEA. The CDR3 DNA reads as TGCAGCGGACAACAGGGGAGTTATGAAAAACTGTTTTTT. As protein: CSGQQGSYEKLFF.